One and the same sample provided the 15 T cell receptor beta chains below, sequenced in a study of T cell changes during pregnancy in multiple sclerosis. The assay was immunoSEQ multiplex PCR, and TCRdb's table has in-frame clones only and misses some. The data show some 120,000 clones, roughly 97% seen once. Sequencing was performed on peripheral blood, taken after pregnancy. The source of these receptors is a female donor with multiple sclerosis, enrolled in a pregnancy study.

V and J are TRBV10-3 and TRBJ1-1, with TRBD1 matching 8 bases. The V segment lost 6 bases and the J segment 4 bases; nucleotides outside the gene matches: 4. Germline V gene data show CDR1 as ENHRY and CDR2 as SYGVKD. This CDR3 contains 13 residues. The CDR3 spells CAISLTGATEAFF. The CDR3 nucleotides read TGTGCCATCAGCCTGACAGGGGCCACTGAAGCTTTCTTT.

V usage is TRBV6-5 and J usage is TRBJ2-7; 9 bases align to TRBD1. CDR1 is MNHEY and CDR2 is SVGAGI in the germline V gene. Losses at the gene ends were 2 bases for V and 3 bases for J; bases not matched to a gene: 8. CDR3 length: 16 residues. In DNA, the CDR3 is TGTGCCAGCAGTTACAGTGATCCGGGACAGGGCTACGAGCAGTACTTC. Encoded protein: CASSYSDPGQGYEQYF.

This clone was picked up one time. The CDR3 reads CASSHGFGGKFF. DNA of the CDR3: TGTGCCAGCAGCCATGGGTTTGGCGGAAAGTTCTTC. The chain couples TRBV27 to TRBJ2-1; D gene uncertain. The V gene lost 6 bases and the J gene lost 14 bases, with 17 bases spanning the gap. Germline assignment: CDR1 MNHEY and CDR2 SMNVEV (reference sequence). The CDR3 length is 12 residues.

The V gene is TRBV5-5, the J gene TRBJ1-1, with D possibly being TRBD1 (5 bases). CDR1 is SGHKS, CDR2 YYEKEE, per germline (reference sequence). CDR3 length equals 15 residues. Deletions cut 0 bases from V and 4 bases from J, with 13 bases between. CDR3 residues: CASSLAAGRTTEAFF. The CDR3 bases are TGTGCCAGCAGCTTGGCGGCAGGGAGGACCACTGAAGCTTTCTTT.

CDR3 sequence: CASSPRQATYEQYF. CDR3 DNA: TGTGCCAGCTCACCCAGACAGGCCACCTACGAGCAGTACTTC. This chain connects TRBV18 to TRBJ2-7, with a possible D match to TRBD1 (6 bases). The CDR3 is 14 amino acids. Trimming stripped 3 bases from V and 2 bases from J, with 11 bases between. Germline V gene data show CDR1 as KGHSH and CDR2 as LQKENI.

The sample holds a few counts of this clone. The rearrangement links TRBV28 to TRBJ1-5; D is undetermined. Between the trimmed V and J ends, which lost 5 bases and 3 bases, there was a span of 11 bases. The CDR3 is made up of 14 amino acids. Germline V CDR1 and CDR2: MDHEN, SYDVKM. Here the CDR3 reads CASSPRGNNQPQHF. CDR3 coding DNA: TGTGCCAGCAGTCCCCGGGGTAACAATCAGCCCCAGCATTTT.

V usage is TRBV5-6 and J usage is TRBJ2-7; D not certain. The germline V gene encodes CDR1 SGHDT and CDR2 YYEEEE. V was clipped by 3 bases and J by 2 bases, with 15 bases between them. CDR3 size: 15 residues. The CDR3: CASSSETGEPYEQYF. The CDR3 bases are TGTGCCAGCAGCTCCGAAACCGGAGAACCCTACGAGCAGTACTTC.

This chain connects TRBV27 to TRBJ2-2, with 12 bases fitting TRBD2. The CDR3 totals 16 residues. Per germline, CDR1 MNHEY and CDR2 SMNVEV (reference sequence). Trimming at V came to 3 bases and at J to 7 bases, leaving 6 bases not matched to a gene. The CDR3 region is CASSFILAGGYGELFF. The CDR3 nucleotides read TGTGCCAGCAGTTTTATTCTAGCGGGAGGGTACGGGGAGCTGTTTTTT.

J is TRBJ2-1 and V is TRBV14; 10 bases match TRBD2. V was pared by 3 bases and J by 13 bases, with 18 bases of the junction left unmatched. Germline CDR1 SGHDN, CDR2 FVKESK. This CDR3 has 17 amino acids. CDR3 region: CASSHQREGRVRIEQFF. CDR3 nucleotide sequence: TGTGCCAGCAGCCACCAGCGGGAGGGCCGAGTGAGAATAGAACAGTTCTTC.

The rearrangement uses TRBV19 and TRBJ2-4, with TRBD1 matching over 11 bases. Germline CDR1 and CDR2: LNHDA and SQIVND (reference sequence). The J segment lost 3 bases and the V segment lost 3 bases, leaving 10 bases of the junction unmatched. The CDR3 sequence is 18 residues long. The CDR3 bases are TGTGCCAGTAGTATTTTGGACAGGGGGCCGGAGGTCAAAAACATTCAGTACTTC. Its translation is CASSILDRGPEVKNIQYF. The complete variable domain, with remaining parts taken from reference TRBV19 and TRBJ2-4, reads DGGITQSPKYLFRKEGQNVTLSCEQNLNHDAMYWYRQDPGQGLRLIYYSQIVNDFQKGDIAEGYSVSREKKESFPLTVTSAQKNPTAFYLCASSILDRGPEVKNIQYFGAGTRLSVL.

V gene TRBV2 combines with J gene TRBJ2-3; 7 nucleotides line up with TRBD2. Germline V CDR1 and CDR2: SNHLY, FYNNEI. CDR3 length equals 15 residues. Germline trimming cut 8 bases from V and 3 bases from J; bases unmatched to any gene: 11. The CDR3 nucleotides are TGTGCCAGCTCCTTAACCCCACTAGCGACAGATACGCAGTATTTT. This translates into CASSLTPLATDTQYF.

This clone was detected only once. The rearrangement links TRBV4-2 to TRBJ2-5, with 9 bases aligning to TRBD2. This CDR3 has 16 amino acids. Germline V lookup: CDR1 LGHNA, CDR2 YNFKEQ. With 4 bases clipped from V and 0 bases from J, the junction kept 6 bases outside the gene matches. Here the CDR3 reads CASSPIAGVNQETQYF. For the CDR3, the DNA is TGTGCCAGCAGCCCAATAGCGGGAGTTAACCAAGAGACCCAGTACTTC.

The chain's CDR3 is CASSLRGPSTDTQYF. Written as DNA, the CDR3 is TGCGCCAGCAGCTTGAGGGGGCCTAGCACAGATACGCAGTATTTT. The rearrangement links TRBV5-1 to TRBJ2-3; TRBD1 matches at 7 bases. The CDR3 spans 15 residues. The trim removed 1 base at V and 0 bases at J, leaving 2 bases unmatched. Germline V gives CDR1 SGHRS, CDR2 YFSETQ. Drawing the rest from reference TRBV5-1 and TRBJ2-3, the complete variable domain is KAGVTQTPRYLIKTRGQQVTLSCSPISGHRSVSWYQQTPGQGLQFLFEYFSETQRNKGNFPGRFSGRQFSNSRSEMNVSTLELGDSALYLCASSLRGPSTDTQYFGPGTRLTVL.

The V call is TRBV6-5, the J call TRBJ2-1, with D perhaps TRBD2 (5 bases). The CDR3 is 13 amino acids. Germline V gene lookup returns CDR1 MNHEY and CDR2 SVGAGI. The ends were cut back, 5 bases at V and 7 bases at J, with 12 bases in the middle. CDR3 loop: CASSRGLWNEQFF. DNA of the CDR3: TGTGCCAGCAGTCGCGGGCTTTGGAATGAGCAGTTCTTC.

The chain recombines TRBV6-1 with TRBJ1-2, with TRBD1 matching over 7 bases. From germline, CDR1 is MNHNS and CDR2 SASEGT. The CDR3 extends over 13 amino acids. The V gene end was trimmed by 2 bases and the J gene end by 6 bases; junction bases not matched to a gene: 3. In DNA, the CDR3 is TGTGCCAGCAGTGAATTAACAGGGGATGGCTACACCTTC. Encoded protein: CASSELTGDGYTF.